This T cell receptor beta chain was observed in a study of CD8 T cells in ankylosing spondylitis. Study-level points and caveats: Certain motif variants had earlier appeared in reactive arthritis synovial fluid and blood. A motif of fewer than ten highly homologous TCR beta variants was seen as apparently characteristic of ankylosing spondylitis blood.

This CDR3 contains 14 residues. Germline V CDR1 and CDR2: SSHAT, FNYEAQ (reference sequence). Each CDR3 protein gets one entry after TCRdb re-called the 5' RACE reads with MiXCR. The sample has 150,000 or so distinct CDR3 sequences, 9.8% seen once. This clonotype turned up a few times. The antigen remains unidentified. Germline is not matched at one junction end, which may reflect a read error. The sequenced sample was blood, either unsorted or a sorted T cell fraction (not recorded which). The chain is built from TRBV7-7 and TRBJ2-3; TRBD1 might be the D (5 bases). The TCR sequence derives from a female donor with ankylosing spondylitis or in good health (not recorded which). The CDR3 region is CASSLGPGSDTQYF. The CDR3 DNA reads as TGTGCTAGCAGCTTAGGTCCAGGGTCAGATACGCAGTATTTT.